This TCR beta chain was identified during a study of T cells after yellow fever vaccination. Regarding this clonotype: Its antigen remains unidentified.

Per germline, CDR1 SEHNR and CDR2 FQNEAQ (reference sequence). The V and J ends lost 5 bases and 6 bases, in that order; junction bases with no gene match: 12. The length of the CDR3 is 16 residues. One entry per CDR3 protein results from TCRdb running MiXCR on the 5' RACE reads. The sample shows around 300,000 distinct CDR3 sequences, 13% of them seen only once. Regarding the study as a whole: Researchers report a weaker secondary response that nonetheless peaked faster, day 5 versus 15. Relatively few clonotypes were ones that appeared in both CD4 and CD8 compartments.

The V call is TRBV7-9, the J call TRBJ2-1, with 8 bases lining up with TRBD1. This specimen was CD4+ T cells sorted from PBMCs, taken 45 days after the yellow fever booster vaccination. The receptor's source is a man younger than 40 who received the YFV17D yellow fever vaccine. The CDR3 DNA sequence: TGTGCCAGCAGCACCTGGACAGGGCAGGCCCTCAATGAGCAGTTCTTC. Translated: CASSTWTGQALNEQFF.